Listed below are T cell receptor beta chains from one sample, sequenced in a study of blood T cell repertoires in COVID-19. Repertoires were generated with immunoSEQ multiplex PCR, while TCRdb's copy carries only in-frame clones and drops some. The sample records about 170,000 clones, 84% being singletons. Sequencing used peripheral blood. These receptors all come from a woman in her 70s with COVID-19, enrolled during active disease. Each CDR3 is given with its conserved first and last residue. The D gene is left open where the match is weak. Some rows mark clone size as missing; the rest say once, few, many or name a class of expanded clone.

15	TRBV18	few	TRBJ1-5	NA	TGTGCCAGCTCACCCAGTGGGCGTAGCAATCAGCCCCAGCATTTT	CASSPSGRSNQPQHF
15	TRBV30	NA	TRBJ1-1	NA	TGTGCCTGGAGTTGCCTGGACTGCTTGAACACTGAAGCTTTCTTT	CAWSCLDCLNTEAFF
16	TRBV29-1	NA	TRBJ2-1	TRBD2	TGCAGCGCAACCTATAGGTTGGGACTAGGGGTCAATGAGCAGTTCTTC	CSATYRLGLGVNEQFF
13	TRBV5-1	NA	TRBJ1-2	NA	TGCGCCAGCAGCCCGGACAGAAACTATGGCTACACCTTC	CASSPDRNYGYTF
12	TRBV11-2	NA	TRBJ2-3	NA	TGTGCCAGCAGCTTAAACCTAGGTGTGCAGTATTTT	CASSLNLGVQYF
17	TRBV30	NA	TRBJ1-5	TRBD1	TGTGCCTGGAGTAAACGTGTCGGGACAGGGAGCAATCAGCCCCAGCATTTT	CAWSKRVGTGSNQPQHF
17	TRBV6-6	NA	TRBJ2-2	TRBD1	TGTGCCAGCAGTCTAGGCCGAACAGGGGAAAGCACCGGGGAGCTGTTTTTT	CASSLGRTGESTGELFF
10	TRBV20-1	NA	TRBJ1-2	NA	TGCAGTGCCCGGACTTATGGCTACACCTTC	CSARTYGYTF
15	TRBV28	NA	TRBJ2-3	NA	TGTGCCAGCAGGAACCTCGGGAGTACCGCAGATACGCAGTATTTT	CASRNLGSTADTQYF
16	TRBV18	NA	TRBJ2-1	NA	TGTGCCAGCTCACCGTCTGCGGGGGCTAGCAAGAATGAGCAGTTCTTC	CASSPSAGASKNEQFF
13	TRBV29-1	NA	TRBJ1-5	NA	TGCAGCGTTGTGGCAGGCCCTAATCAGCCCCAGCATTTT	CSVVAGPNQPQHF
15	TRBV5-1	NA	TRBJ2-5	TRBD1	TGCGCCAGCAGCTTGGGGGACAGGACCCAAGAGAGCCAGTACTTC	CASSLGDRTQESQYF
14	TRBV9	NA	TRBJ1-5	TRBD1	TGTGCCAGCAGCGTAGGGGACAGGGGCGTCCCCCAGCATTTT	CASSVGDRGVPQHF
16	TRBV18	NA	TRBJ1-1	TRBD1	TGTGCCAGCTCACCGATGACAGGGGGTCGGGACACTGAAGCTTTCTTT	CASSPMTGGRDTEAFF
13	TRBV3-1/TRBV3-2	NA	TRBJ2-3	NA	TGTGCCAGCAGCCAAGATCTCACAGATACGCAGTATTTT	CASSQDLTDTQYF
15	TRBV4-1	once	TRBJ1-2	NA	TGCGCCAGCAGCCAAGAGATGGGCAGGGTCGGTGGCTACACCTTC	CASSQEMGRVGGYTF
11	TRBV19	NA	TRBJ1-1	NA	TGTGCCAGTAGTATCAAGAGTGAAGCTTTCTTT	CASSIKSEAFF
16	TRBV28	NA	TRBJ2-2	TRBD2	TGTGCCAGCACCACCCCGGCGGGGGGGAACACCGGGGAGCTGTTTTTT	CASTTPAGGNTGELFF
14	TRBV9	once	TRBJ1-5	NA	TGTGCCAGCAGCGTGTGGAGCGGGGATCAGCCCCAGCATTTT	CASSVWSGDQPQHF
14	TRBV12-5	once	TRBJ2-1	NA	TGTGCTAGTGGTTTTCTAGCGAAACGCAATGAGCAGTTCTTC	CASGFLAKRNEQFF
15	TRBV27	NA	TRBJ1-6	NA	TGTGCCAGCAGTTACAGGACGGGTATAGATTCACCCCTCCACTTT	CASSYRTGIDSPLHF
14	TRBV2	NA	TRBJ1-2	NA	TGTGCCAGCAGTGAAAATTCGGAGGGCTATGGCTACACCTTC	CASSENSEGYGYTF
15	TRBV4-2	NA	TRBJ1-2	TRBD1	TGTGCCAGCAGCCAAGCGCCGGGACAGGACTATGGCTACACCTTC	CASSQAPGQDYGYTF
17	TRBV5-1	NA	TRBJ2-3	TRBD2	TGCGCCAGCAGCCTACTACGACTAGCGGGGGGCCCCGGTACGCAGTATTTT	CASSLLRLAGGPGTQYF
15	TRBV19	few	TRBJ2-4	NA	TGTGCCAGTCTCGACAGGACCCTAGCCAAAAACATTCAGTACTTC	CASLDRTLAKNIQYF
13	TRBV12-3/TRBV12-4	NA	TRBJ1-1	NA	TGTGCCAGCAGTTTTGCGGAGAACACTGAAGCTTTCTTT	CASSFAENTEAFF
13	TRBV19	NA	TRBJ1-6	TRBD1	TGTGCCAGTAGGGACAGGGGGGGTTCACCCCTCCACTTT	CASRDRGGSPLHF
14	TRBV3-1/TRBV3-2	NA	TRBJ2-1	TRBD1	TGTGCCAGCAGCCCTCGGACAGGGGGCAATGAGCAGTTCTTC	CASSPRTGGNEQFF
15	TRBV6-5	NA	TRBJ2-7	NA	TGTGCCAGCAGTTACAGGGGCGTCACCTCCTACGAGCAGTACTTC	CASSYRGVTSYEQYF
14	TRBV27	NA	TRBJ2-2	NA	TGTGCCAGCAGTTTCCAGGGGAACACCGGGGAGCTGTTTTTT	CASSFQGNTGELFF
15	TRBV27	NA	TRBJ2-7	TRBD2	TGTGCCAGCAGTGAAAGTGGGACTAGCGCTTACGAGCAGTACTTC	CASSESGTSAYEQYF
14	TRBV10-1	once	TRBJ2-2	NA	TGCGCCAGCAGTGAATCGGGAATCACCGGGGAGCTGTTTTTT	CASSESGITGELFF
14	TRBV3-1/TRBV3-2	NA	TRBJ2-3	NA	TGTGCCAGCAGCCAAAGAGGGAGCACAGATACGCAGTATTTT	CASSQRGSTDTQYF
12	TRBV2	NA	TRBJ1-2	NA	TGTGCCAGCAGTCTGACTGGCTATGGCTACACCTTC	CASSLTGYGYTF
15	TRBV28	NA	TRBJ1-2	TRBD1	TGTGCCAGCAGTTTAGGGACAGGGGGTTTCTATGGCTACACCTTC	CASSLGTGGFYGYTF
16	TRBV18	NA	TRBJ1-5	NA	TGTGCCAGCTCACTTCAGTCCGCAGGCGGCAATCAGCCCCAGCATTTT	CASSLQSAGGNQPQHF
13	TRBV7-9	NA	TRBJ1-6	NA	TGTGCCACTCGCGGCACAGGGAATTCACCCCTCCACTTT	CATRGTGNSPLHF
11	TRBV2	few	TRBJ1-1	NA	TGTGCCAGCGGGGGGGACACTGAAGCTTTCTTT	CASGGDTEAFF
14	TRBV30	NA	TRBJ1-3	TRBD1	TGTGCCTGGACCCGCGGGACAGCTGGAAACACCATATATTTT	CAWTRGTAGNTIYF
15	TRBV28	NA	TRBJ2-2	TRBD2	TGTGCCAGCAGTCCTAGCGGAGAGAACACCGGGGAGCTGTTTTTT	CASSPSGENTGELFF
14	TRBV24-1	few	TRBJ2-1	TRBD2	TGTGCCACCCGAGACCGGGGGGGCGGCAATGAGCAGTTCTTC	CATRDRGGGNEQFF
14	TRBV5-1	once	TRBJ1-1	NA	TGCGCCAGCAGCTCCCGCGGACAGAACACTGAAGCTTTCTTT	CASSSRGQNTEAFF
14	TRBV7-2	NA	TRBJ1-2	NA	TGTGCCAGCAGCCCTGCCCGGAGGGTGGAGGGCTACACCTTC	CASSPARRVEGYTF
17	TRBV9	few	TRBJ1-3	NA	TGTGCCAGCAGCGTTACCGATGGACTACAGTTAGGAAACACCATATATTTT	CASSVTDGLQLGNTIYF
12	TRBV29-1	NA	TRBJ1-4	NA	TGCAGCGTTCGACAGGATAATGAAAAACTGTTTTTT	CSVRQDNEKLFF
14	TRBV6-2/TRBV6-3	NA	TRBJ1-1	NA	TGTGCCAGCAGTTACTCGGGCCTTGGAACTGAAGCTTTCTTT	CASSYSGLGTEAFF
14	TRBV3-1/TRBV3-2	few	TRBJ1-1	TRBD1	TGTGCCAGCAGTCCATTAGACAGGGGCACTGAAGCTTTCTTT	CASSPLDRGTEAFF
14	TRBV28	NA	TRBJ1-3	NA	TGTGCCAGCAGTTTGAGTATCTCTGGAAACACCATATATTTT	CASSLSISGNTIYF
13	TRBV10-1	NA	TRBJ2-5	NA	TGCGCCAGCACCCGCGGGTCAGGAGAGACCCAGTACTTC	CASTRGSGETQYF
15	TRBV28	NA	TRBJ2-3	TRBD2	TGTGCCAGCAGTTTCAGCGGGAGGGGGGCAGATACGCAGTATTTT	CASSFSGRGADTQYF
15	TRBV9	once	TRBJ2-1	TRBD1	TGTGCCAGCAGCCCCTCAGGGGGTACCTACAATGAGCAGTTCTTC	CASSPSGGTYNEQFF
12	TRBV19	once	TRBJ1-1	NA	TGTGCCAGTAGTGGACAGAGGAAAGTTACTTTCTTT	CASSGQRKVTFF
14	TRBV5-1	once	TRBJ1-2	NA	TGCGCCAGCAGCTTGGTGGACAGTTCTTATGGCTACACCTTC	CASSLVDSSYGYTF
13	TRBV7-8	NA	TRBJ1-1	NA	TGTGCCAGCAGCTTGGGCACGAACACTGAAGCTTTCTTT	CASSLGTNTEAFF
14	TRBV6-5	NA	TRBJ2-1	TRBD2	TGTGCCAGCACCGTACTAGCGGGCTACAATGAGCAGTTCTTC	CASTVLAGYNEQFF
12	TRBV5-4	NA	TRBJ2-1	NA	TGTGCCAGCAGCTTGGTTGGGGCTAAGCAGTTCTTC	CASSLVGAKQFF
16	TRBV9	NA	TRBJ1-3	TRBD1	TGTGCCAGCAGCGCTCTCACAGGGGGAGGTGGAAACACCATATATTTT	CASSALTGGGGNTIYF
14	TRBV3-1/TRBV3-2	NA	TRBJ1-2	TRBD1	TGTGCCAGCAGCCACAGGGACAGGAGCTATGGCTACACCTTC	CASSHRDRSYGYTF
14	TRBV11-2	NA	TRBJ2-7	TRBD1	TGTGCCAGCAGCTCCGGGACAGCTTCCTACGAGCAGTACTTC	CASSSGTASYEQYF